Following are 19 T cell receptor beta chains from one sample sequenced in a study of OX40 agonist ivuxolimab in advanced cancers. Profiled with immunoSEQ multiplex PCR; TCRdb holds only in-frame clones, not every one. The sample shows tens of thousands of clones, around 87% of them seen only once. The sequencing used CD4+ or CD8+ T cells sorted from blood, collected in a trial of the OX40 agonist ivuxolimab. Receptors were obtained from an adult with an advanced solid tumor such as melanoma, head and neck, liver or kidney cancer.

This clone was detected only once. The chain recombines TRBV4-2 with TRBJ2-3; 8 bases map to TRBD2. In germline, CDR1 is LGHNA, CDR2 YNFKEQ. This CDR3 contains 18 residues. V shed 0 bases, J shed 11 bases, and the junction held 19 bases outside the gene matches. CDR3 sequence (DNA): TGTGCCAGCAGCCAAGACCTTCCGGGACTAGGGGTACCCGTGGGGCAGTATTTT. Its translation is CASSQDLPGLGVPVGQYF.

This clone was observed a single time. The rearrangement uses TRBV2 and TRBJ1-6, with no clear D. The CDR3 has 13 residues. Germline V gene sequence: CDR1 SNHLY, CDR2 FYNNEI. Trimming removed 8 bases at V and 5 bases at J, with 10 bases between. The CDR3 bases are TGTGCCAGCCGGTGGGAGAATAATTCACCCCTCCACTTT. Encoded protein: CASRWENNSPLHF. Combining the CDR3 with reference TRBV2 and TRBJ1-6 gives the whole variable domain EPEVTQTPSHQVTQMGQEVILRCVPISNHLYFYWYRQILGQKVEFLVSFYNNEISEKSEIFDDQFSVERPDGSNFTLKIRSTKLEDSAMYFCASRWENNSPLHFGNGTRLTVT.

The chain is built from TRBV5-6 and TRBJ1-1; TRBD1 matches 9 bases. The CDR3 sequence is 16 residues long. The germline V gene encodes CDR1 SGHDT and CDR2 YYEEEE. V lost 3 bases and J lost 3; bases outside the gene matches: 9. The CDR3 sequence: CASSYPSTGGDTEAFF. DNA of the CDR3: TGTGCCAGCAGCTACCCTTCGACAGGGGGGGACACTGAAGCTTTCTTT.

CDR3 nucleotide sequence: TGTGCCAGCACTTGGGACCCTAATGAAAAACTGTTTTTT. As protein: CASTWDPNEKLFF. This rearrangement joins TRBV21-1 to TRBJ1-4. TRBV21-1 is termed a pseudogene. This CDR3 has 13 residues.

This sequence joins TRBV5-1 and TRBJ1-4, with 10 positions matching TRBD1. Looked up from germline, CDR1 is SGHRS and CDR2 is YFSETQ. This CDR3 is built from 15 residues. V gave up 5 bases and J gave up 6 bases; unmatched junction bases: 7. The chain's CDR3 is CASRVPGTGDEKLFF. The CDR3 region has the DNA TGCGCCAGCAGAGTCCCCGGGACAGGGGATGAAAAACTGTTTTTT.

This clone was recorded only once. The sample has other DNA sequences that encode this CDR3 too. The J gene is TRBJ2-1, the V gene TRBV28, with D maybe TRBD2 (5 bases). Germline CDR1 is MDHEN and CDR2 is SYDVKM. V lost 11 bases and J lost 7, with 15 bases in between. The CDR3 sequence is 12 residues long. The CDR3 DNA reads TGTGCCTCTCTAGCCCCTTTTAATGAGCAGTTCTTC. It encodes CASLAPFNEQFF.

The V and J genes are TRBV29-1 and TRBJ1-3; D is perhaps TRBD1 (5 bases). Germline lookup yields CDR1 SQVTM and CDR2 ANQGSEA. Trimming pared 0 bases from V and 11 bases from J, leaving 11 bases between. CDR3 length equals 12 residues. In DNA, the CDR3 is TGCAGCGTTGAAGACCCCCGGGACGCCATATATTTT. Its translation is CSVEDPRDAIYF. Variable domain in full (rest from reference TRBV29-1 and TRBJ1-3): SAVISQKPSRDICQRGTSLTIQCQVDSQVTMMFWYRQQPGQSLTLIATANQGSEATYESGFVIDKFPISRPNLTFSTLTVSNMSPEDSSIYLCSVEDPRDAIYFGEGSWLTVV.

This clone was picked up a small number of times. The chain carries TRBV6-4 and TRBJ1-1, with D uncertain. Per germline, CDR1 MRHNA and CDR2 SNTAGT. The CDR3 consists of 14 residues. V was cut by 6 bases and J by 1 base, with 12 bases left in between. DNA for the CDR3: TGTGCCAGCAGGGCCGGGTCCGCGAACACTGAAGCTTTCTTT. Residues: CASRAGSANTEAFF.

V usage is TRBV12-5 and J usage is TRBJ2-7, with D hard to call. Germline values: CDR1 LGHNT, CDR2 FRNRAP. V was trimmed by 6 bases and J by 1 base, leaving 10 bases between them. This CDR3 comprises 13 residues. The CDR3 loop reads CASGPTSSYEQYF. The CDR3 DNA reads as TGTGCTAGTGGGCCGACATCGTCCTACGAGCAGTACTTC.

CDR3 residues: CASNRDRGYGYTF. The CDR3 coding sequence is TGTGCCAGCAACCGGGACAGGGGTTATGGCTACACCTTC. The chain carries TRBV9 and TRBJ1-2; TRBD1 matches at 10 bases. The CDR3 loop spans 13 amino acids. With V trimmed by 6 bases and J by 5 bases, 4 bases remained unmatched. CDR1 and CDR2 from the germline V gene are SGDLS and YYNGEE.

The chain combines TRBV5-1 with TRBJ1-5; 9 bases map to TRBD1. The germline gives CDR1 SGHRS, CDR2 YFSETQ. The ends lost 4 bases at V and 10 bases at J; junction bases unmatched: 6. CDR3 length equals 13 residues. The CDR3 reads CASSTGTGSPQHF. In nucleotides, the CDR3 is TGCGCCAGCAGCACCGGGACAGGGAGCCCCCAGCATTTT.

The rearrangement uses TRBV2 and TRBJ2-7; 10 bases map to TRBD1. Germline V gene sequence: CDR1 SNHLY, CDR2 FYNNEI. With V trimmed by 3 bases and J by 6 bases, 2 bases remained unmatched. The CDR3 extends over 13 amino acids. Here the CDR3 reads CASSEWTGGEQYF. CDR3 sequence (DNA): TGTGCCAGCAGTGAGTGGACAGGGGGCGAGCAGTACTTC. Together with reference TRBV2 and TRBJ2-7, the CDR3 gives the full variable domain: EPEVTQTPSHQVTQMGQEVILRCVPISNHLYFYWYRQILGQKVEFLVSFYNNEISEKSEIFDDQFSVERPDGSNFTLKIRSTKLEDSAMYFCASSEWTGGEQYFGPGTRLTVT.

The chain combines TRBV6-6 with TRBJ2-3; unclear D gene. Trimming took off 6 bases at V and 0 bases at J, with 1 base between the two ends. Germline V gives CDR1 MNHNY, CDR2 SVGAGI (reference sequence). This CDR3 is built from 11 residues. The CDR3 region is CASRSTDTQYF. In DNA, the CDR3 is TGTGCCAGCAGAAGCACAGATACGCAGTATTTT.

The J gene is TRBJ2-3, the V gene TRBV5-4; 7 bases map to TRBD1. CDR3 size: 15 residues. The germline gives CDR1 SGHNT, CDR2 YYREEE (reference sequence). V lost 4 bases to trimming and J lost 0 bases; unmatched junction nucleotides: 5. The CDR3 coding sequence is TGTGCCAGCAGCCAACGGGGACAGAGCACAGATACGCAGTATTTT. The encoded protein is CASSQRGQSTDTQYF.

The gene calls are TRBV25-1 and TRBJ2-4; a weak D match, TRBD1 (6 bases). The CDR3 has 13 residues. Germline CDR1 and CDR2: MGHDK and SYGVNS. Deletions cut 8 bases from V and 6 bases from J, with 14 bases between. The CDR3 DNA is TGTGCCAGCCAGAACGTAGGGGGAAACATTCAGTACTTC. As protein: CASQNVGGNIQYF.

J is TRBJ2-3 and V is TRBV2; TRBD1 agrees at 11 bases. The CDR3 extends over 15 amino acids. Germline-derived CDR1 and CDR2 are SNHLY and FYNNEI. After removal of 8 bases from V and 2 bases from J, the junction contained 6 bases not matched to a gene. CDR3 loop: CASGPGQGVTDTQYF. DNA for the CDR3: TGTGCCAGCGGACCGGGACAGGGGGTCACAGATACGCAGTATTTT.

The rearrangement joins TRBV27 to TRBJ2-1; D gene unclear. Germline V gene sequence: CDR1 MNHEY, CDR2 SMNVEV (reference sequence). This CDR3 comprises 13 residues. V dropped 4 bases and J dropped 6 bases, with 10 bases sitting between them. The CDR3 reads CASSWTFGNEQFF. The CDR3 DNA is TGTGCCAGCAGTTGGACCTTTGGCAATGAGCAGTTCTTC.

The rearrangement joins TRBV2 to TRBJ2-1; possibly TRBD2 for D (6 bases). Looked up from germline, CDR1 is SNHLY and CDR2 is FYNNEI. The CDR3 is made up of 13 amino acids. Trimming shortened V by 6 bases and J by 7 bases, and 13 bases separated the two germline ends. The CDR3 sequence is CASRGLGGNEQFF. The CDR3 DNA follows: TGTGCCAGCAGGGGACTTGGGGGGAATGAGCAGTTCTTC.

Only a few counts were recorded for this clone. The chain recombines TRBV15 with TRBJ2-7, with TRBD2 matching 13 bases. V lost 0 bases and J lost 6; bases outside the gene matches: 5. The CDR3 is 16 amino acids. Germline lookup yields CDR1 LNHNV and CDR2 YYDKDF (reference sequence). CDR3 protein: CATSRDRGLAGIEQYF. The CDR3, as DNA: TGTGCCACCAGCAGAGATCGGGGACTAGCGGGGATCGAGCAGTACTTC.